Listed below are T cell receptor beta chains from one sample, sequenced in a study of T cell repertoires in cytomegalovirus infection. These receptors' antigens are unknown. TCRdb reanalysed the reads using MiXCR and keeps one entry per CDR3 protein. This sample has roughly 800,000 distinct CDR3 sequences; just under 30% occur once, and the top ten carry approximately 14%. The sample in question was cultured CD8+ T cells from PBMCs, obtained from culture after CMV antigen stimulation. The receptors come from a human donor in good health (CMV status not recorded). Some clones in this sample may be carry-over from other donors' samples. Each CDR3 is given with its conserved first and last residue. Fields, in order: V gene, J gene, clone size, CDR3 protein. The size entry is marked missing in some rows and otherwise reads once, few, many or a size class.

v_gene: TRBV7-6
j_gene: TRBJ2-5
abundance: few
CDR3aa: CASNPWTVQETQYF

v_gene: TRBV5-5
j_gene: TRBJ1-1
abundance: .
CDR3aa: CASSLGIYGTEAFF

v_gene: TRBV4-1
j_gene: TRBJ2-3
abundance: .
CDR3aa: CASSQDARASTDTQYF

v_gene: TRBV27
j_gene: TRBJ2-7
abundance: .
CDR3aa: CASSSPDGRYEQYF

v_gene: TRBV28
j_gene: TRBJ2-3
abundance: .
CDR3aa: CASSSGGTEPDTQYF

v_gene: TRBV19
j_gene: TRBJ1-5
abundance: few
CDR3aa: CASSMGQGDQPQHF

v_gene: TRBV7-6
j_gene: TRBJ2-7
abundance: many
CDR3aa: CASSLTTEHYEQYF

v_gene: TRBV7-8
j_gene: TRBJ1-5
abundance: many
CDR3aa: CASSLVISNQPQHF

v_gene: TRBV5-4
j_gene: TRBJ2-2
abundance: .
CDR3aa: CATGVGGNTGELFF

v_gene: TRBV5-3
j_gene: TRBJ2-1
abundance: .
CDR3aa: CASSYTGTDNEQFF

v_gene: TRBV5-5
j_gene: TRBJ2-3
abundance: .
CDR3aa: CATLEAPSTDTQYF

v_gene: TRBV4-1
j_gene: TRBJ2-1
abundance: many
CDR3aa: CASSQGRLAGGWNEQFF

v_gene: TRBV10-1
j_gene: TRBJ2-2
abundance: .
CDR3aa: CASSESKVSGELFF

v_gene: TRBV29-1
j_gene: TRBJ2-1
abundance: once
CDR3aa: CSVEGRVYNEQFF

v_gene: TRBV6-5
j_gene: TRBJ2-1
abundance: few
CDR3aa: CASTLTPGGSGINEQFF

v_gene: TRBV27
j_gene: TRBJ2-5
abundance: .
CDR3aa: CASSYIAGGPQETQYF

v_gene: TRBV7-4
j_gene: TRBJ1-1
abundance: .
CDR3aa: CASRAPGYTEAFF

v_gene: TRBV6-2/TRBV6-3
j_gene: TRBJ2-3
abundance: few
CDR3aa: CASGLAGPTDTQYF

v_gene: TRBV5-8
j_gene: TRBJ2-3
abundance: .
CDR3aa: CASSFSSGTGTDTQYF

v_gene: TRBV5-1
j_gene: TRBJ2-1
abundance: .
CDR3aa: CASSSGLAGPGQFF

v_gene: TRBV2
j_gene: TRBJ2-7
abundance: .
CDR3aa: CATLLRGRSYEQYF

v_gene: TRBV28
j_gene: TRBJ1-3
abundance: .
CDR3aa: CASSLGMTGGVGNTIYF